Sequencing of this T cell receptor (beta chain) was carried out in a study of blood T cells in healthy people across ages. Combining a sample-barcoded 5' primer with a J-beta primer mix, a second PCR ran for roughly 7 to 12 cycles. Each CDR3 protein is one row after TCRdb ran MiXCR on the 5' RACE reads. This sample yields some 1.1 million distinct CDR3 sequences, of which roughly two fifths are seen a single time; 10% to 15% belongs to the top ten. With respect to this clonotype: Its ends do not fully match the called genes, so a read error is possible.

Germline CDR1 and CDR2: GTSNPN and SVGIG (reference sequence). The CDR3 is 13 amino acids. The specimen was blood. The rearrangement links TRBV30 to TRBJ2-7, with D perhaps matching TRBD1 (6 bases). The receptor was derived from a man aged 18-30 years in good health. CDR3 nucleotide sequence: TGTACCTGGAGTTTACAGGGAAGCTCCGAGCAGTACTTC. Protein sequence: CTWSLQGSSEQYF.